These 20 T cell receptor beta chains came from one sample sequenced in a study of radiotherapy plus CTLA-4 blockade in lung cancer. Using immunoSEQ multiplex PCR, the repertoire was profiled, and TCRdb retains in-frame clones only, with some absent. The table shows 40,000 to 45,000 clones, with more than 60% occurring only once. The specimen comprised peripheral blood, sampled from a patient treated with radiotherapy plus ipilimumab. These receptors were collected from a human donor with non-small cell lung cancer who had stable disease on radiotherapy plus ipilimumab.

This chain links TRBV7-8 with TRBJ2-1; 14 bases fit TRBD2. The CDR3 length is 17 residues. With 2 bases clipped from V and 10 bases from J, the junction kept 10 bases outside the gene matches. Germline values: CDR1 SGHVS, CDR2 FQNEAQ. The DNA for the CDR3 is TGTGCCAGCAGCTTACCATCCGGGACTAGCGGGGGAAGAGAGCAGTTCTTC. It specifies CASSLPSGTSGGREQFF.

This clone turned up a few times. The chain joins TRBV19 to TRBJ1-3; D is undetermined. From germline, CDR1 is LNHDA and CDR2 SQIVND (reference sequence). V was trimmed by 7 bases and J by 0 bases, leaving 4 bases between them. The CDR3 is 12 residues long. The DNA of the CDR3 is TGTGCCAGTACCATCTCTGGAAACACCATATATTTT. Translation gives CASTISGNTIYF.

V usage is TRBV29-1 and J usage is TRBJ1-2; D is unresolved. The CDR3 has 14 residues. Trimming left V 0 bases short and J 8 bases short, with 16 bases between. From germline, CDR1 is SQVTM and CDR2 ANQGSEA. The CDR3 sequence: CSVEDRGGWKGYTF. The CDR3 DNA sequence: TGCAGCGTTGAAGATCGGGGAGGGTGGAAGGGCTACACCTTC. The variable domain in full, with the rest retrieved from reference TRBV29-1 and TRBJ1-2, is SAVISQKPSRDICQRGTSLTIQCQVDSQVTMMFWYRQQPGQSLTLIATANQGSEATYESGFVIDKFPISRPNLTFSTLTVSNMSPEDSSIYLCSVEDRGGWKGYTFGSGTRLTVV.

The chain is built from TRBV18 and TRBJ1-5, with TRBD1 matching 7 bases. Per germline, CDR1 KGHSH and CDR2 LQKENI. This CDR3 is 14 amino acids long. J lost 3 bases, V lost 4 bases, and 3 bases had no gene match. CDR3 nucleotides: TGTGCCAGCTCACGGACAGGTAACAATCAGCCCCAGCATTTT. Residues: CASSRTGNNQPQHF.

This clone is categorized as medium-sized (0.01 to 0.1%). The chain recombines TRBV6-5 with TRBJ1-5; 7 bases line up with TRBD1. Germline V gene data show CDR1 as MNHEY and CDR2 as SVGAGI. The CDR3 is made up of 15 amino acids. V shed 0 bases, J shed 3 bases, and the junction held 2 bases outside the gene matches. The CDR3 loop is CASSYSGTVNQPQHF. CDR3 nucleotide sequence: TGTGCCAGCAGTTACTCCGGGACAGTCAATCAGCCCCAGCATTTT.

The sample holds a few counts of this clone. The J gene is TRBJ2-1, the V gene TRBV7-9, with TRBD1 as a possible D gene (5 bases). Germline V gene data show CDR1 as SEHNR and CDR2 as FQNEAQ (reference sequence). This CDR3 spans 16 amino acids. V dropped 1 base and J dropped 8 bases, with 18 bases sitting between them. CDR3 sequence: CASSLGGRGDNDEQFF. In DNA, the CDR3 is TGTGCCAGCAGCTTAGGAGGAAGGGGCGACAATGATGAGCAGTTCTTC.

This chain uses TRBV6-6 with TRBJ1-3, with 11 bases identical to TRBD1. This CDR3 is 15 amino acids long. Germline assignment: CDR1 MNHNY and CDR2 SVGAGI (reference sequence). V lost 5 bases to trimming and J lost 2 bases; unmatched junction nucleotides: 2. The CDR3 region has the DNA TGTGCCAGCAGTGGACAGGGGGCCCCTGGAAACACCATATATTTT. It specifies CASSGQGAPGNTIYF.

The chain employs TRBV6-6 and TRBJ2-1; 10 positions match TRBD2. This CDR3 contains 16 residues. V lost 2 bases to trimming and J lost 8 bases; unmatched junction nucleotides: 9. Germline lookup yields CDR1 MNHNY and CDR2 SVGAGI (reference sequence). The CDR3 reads CASSYPSGGRGDEQFF. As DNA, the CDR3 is TGTGCCAGCAGTTACCCTAGCGGGGGACGGGGGGATGAGCAGTTCTTC.

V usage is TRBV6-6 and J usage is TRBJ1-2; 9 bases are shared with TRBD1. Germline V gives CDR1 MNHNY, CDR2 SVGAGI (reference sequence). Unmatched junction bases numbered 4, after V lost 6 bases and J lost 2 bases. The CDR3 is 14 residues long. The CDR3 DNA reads TGTGCCAGCAGATATGGGACAGGGAACTATGGCTACACCTTC. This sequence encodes CASRYGTGNYGYTF.

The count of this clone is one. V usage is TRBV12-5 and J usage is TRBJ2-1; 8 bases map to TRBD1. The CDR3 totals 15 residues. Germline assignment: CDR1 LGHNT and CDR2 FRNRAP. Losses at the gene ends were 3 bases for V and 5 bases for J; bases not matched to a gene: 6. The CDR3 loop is CASGLGQGANNEQFF. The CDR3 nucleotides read TGTGCTAGTGGTTTAGGGCAGGGGGCAAACAATGAGCAGTTCTTC.

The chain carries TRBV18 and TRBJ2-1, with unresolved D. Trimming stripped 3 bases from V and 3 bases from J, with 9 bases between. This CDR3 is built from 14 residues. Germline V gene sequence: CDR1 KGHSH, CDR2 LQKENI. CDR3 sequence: CASSPLASYNEQFF. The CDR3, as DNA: TGTGCCAGCTCACCTTTGGCAAGCTACAATGAGCAGTTCTTC.

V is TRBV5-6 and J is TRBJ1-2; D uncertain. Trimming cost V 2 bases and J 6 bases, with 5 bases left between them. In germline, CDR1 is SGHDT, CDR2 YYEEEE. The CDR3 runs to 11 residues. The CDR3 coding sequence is TGTGCCAGCAGCTTAAGAGATGGCTACACCTTC. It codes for CASSLRDGYTF.

Written as DNA, the CDR3 is TGTGCCAGCAGCTTAGCAGGTGGGCCAGGGTCCTCCACTGAAGCTTTCTTT. Its protein is CASSLAGGPGSSTEAFF. The chain employs TRBV11-3 and TRBJ1-1; the D gene is possibly TRBD1 (5 bases). Deletions cut 1 base from V and 4 bases from J, with 19 bases between. The germline V gene encodes CDR1 SGHNT and CDR2 YENEEA. The CDR3 consists of 17 residues. Looking up the rest from reference TRBV11-3 and TRBJ1-1 gives the full variable domain: EAGVVQSPRYKIIEKKQPVAFWCNPISGHNTLYWYLQNLGQGPELLIRYENEEAVDDSQLPKDRFSAERLKGVDSTLKIQPAELGDSAVYLCASSLAGGPGSSTEAFFGQGTRLTVV.

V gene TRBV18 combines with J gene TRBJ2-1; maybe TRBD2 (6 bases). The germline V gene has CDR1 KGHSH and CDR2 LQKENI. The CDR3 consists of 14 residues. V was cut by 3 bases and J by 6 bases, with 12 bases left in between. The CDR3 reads CASSPAGGPNEQFF. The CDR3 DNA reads TGTGCCAGCTCACCCGCCGGGGGTCCCAATGAGCAGTTCTTC.

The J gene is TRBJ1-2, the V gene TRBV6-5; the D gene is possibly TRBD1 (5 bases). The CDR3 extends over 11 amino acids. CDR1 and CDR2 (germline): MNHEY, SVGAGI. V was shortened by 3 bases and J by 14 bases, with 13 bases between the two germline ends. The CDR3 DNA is TGTGCCAGCAGTTATGGGGGGGAGCATACCTTC. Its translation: CASSYGGEHTF.

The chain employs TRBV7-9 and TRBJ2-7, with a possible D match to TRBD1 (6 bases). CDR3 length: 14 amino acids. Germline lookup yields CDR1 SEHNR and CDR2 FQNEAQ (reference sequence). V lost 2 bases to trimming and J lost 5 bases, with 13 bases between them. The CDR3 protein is CASSLTQGRDEQYF. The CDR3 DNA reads TGTGCCAGCAGCTTAACACAGGGTAGGGACGAGCAGTACTTC.

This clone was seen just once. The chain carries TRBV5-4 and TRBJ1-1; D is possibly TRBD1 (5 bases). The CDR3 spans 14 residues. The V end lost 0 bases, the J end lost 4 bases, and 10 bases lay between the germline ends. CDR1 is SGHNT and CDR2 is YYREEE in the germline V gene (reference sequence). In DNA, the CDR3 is TGTGCCAGCAGCTTGGTTGTAGGGGCCACTGAAGCTTTCTTT. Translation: CASSLVVGATEAFF. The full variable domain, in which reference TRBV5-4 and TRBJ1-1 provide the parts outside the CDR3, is ETGVTQSPTHLIKTRGQQVTLRCSSQSGHNTVSWYQQALGQGPQFIFQYYREEENGRGNFPPRFSGLQFPNYSSELNVNALELDDSALYLCASSLVVGATEAFFGQGTRLTVV.

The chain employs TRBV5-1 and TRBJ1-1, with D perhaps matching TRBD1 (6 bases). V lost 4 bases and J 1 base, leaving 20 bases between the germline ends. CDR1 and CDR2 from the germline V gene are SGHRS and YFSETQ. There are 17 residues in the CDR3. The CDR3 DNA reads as TGCGCCAGCAGCCCAACAGGGTCATTCCTTAGGAACACTGAAGCTTTCTTT. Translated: CASSPTGSFLRNTEAFF.

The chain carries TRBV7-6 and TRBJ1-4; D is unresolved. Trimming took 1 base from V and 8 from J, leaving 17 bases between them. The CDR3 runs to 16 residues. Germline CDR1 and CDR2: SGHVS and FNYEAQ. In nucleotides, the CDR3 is TGTGCCAGCAGCTTAGGGAGAGGGAGCGGAACGGAAAAACTGTTTTTT. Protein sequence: CASSLGRGSGTEKLFF. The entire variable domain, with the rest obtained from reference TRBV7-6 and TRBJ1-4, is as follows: GAGVSQSPRYKVTKRGQDVALRCDPISGHVSLYWYRQALGQGPEFLTYFNYEAQQDKSGLPNDRFSAERPEGSISTLTIQRTEQRDSAMYRCASSLGRGSGTEKLFFGSGTQLSVL.

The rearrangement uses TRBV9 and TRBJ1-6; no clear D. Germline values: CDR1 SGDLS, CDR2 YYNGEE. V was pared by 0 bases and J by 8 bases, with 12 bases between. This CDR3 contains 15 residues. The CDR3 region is CASSVDFSSHSPLHF. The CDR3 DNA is TGTGCCAGCAGCGTAGATTTCAGTTCCCATTCACCCCTCCACTTT. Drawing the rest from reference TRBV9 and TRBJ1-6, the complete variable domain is DSGVTQTPKHLITATGQRVTLRCSPRSGDLSVYWYQQSLDQGLQFLIQYYNGEERAKGNILERFSAQQFPDLHSELNLSSLELGDSALYFCASSVDFSSHSPLHFGNGTRLTVT.